The 20 T cell receptor beta chains given below trace back to one sample, sequenced in a study of cytomegalovirus exposure and HLA in healthy donors. Vbeta (60) and Jbeta (13) primers were used in the PCR. Generated by immunoSEQ multiplex PCR, the TCRdb table keeps only in-frame clones and is missing some. The table lists around 93,000 clones, 78% of them singletons. The sequenced sample consisted of PBMCs. Receptors were obtained from a woman aged 40 to 49 in good health and CMV-seronegative.

This CDR3 is CSVEGVGAGGPGEQFF. The CDR3 nucleotides are TGCAGCGTTGAAGGGGTCGGAGCGGGAGGGCCGGGTGAGCAGTTCTTC. The chain carries TRBV29-1 and TRBJ2-1; 10 positions agree with TRBD2. V shed 1 base, J shed 9 bases, and the junction held 12 bases outside the gene matches. CDR1 is SQVTM, CDR2 ANQGSEA, per germline. The CDR3 has 16 amino acids.

V gene TRBV19 combines with J gene TRBJ2-3; 10 nucleotides line up with TRBD2. From germline, CDR1 is LNHDA and CDR2 SQIVND (reference sequence). CDR3 length: 14 amino acids. The ends lost 6 bases at V and 3 bases at J; junction bases unmatched: 3. Here the CDR3 DNA reads TGTGCCAGTAGGCCTAGCGGGAGAACAGATACGCAGTATTTT. It encodes CASRPSGRTDTQYF.

The table lists this clone with a count of one. The chain links TRBV18 to TRBJ2-7; D gene ambiguous. V lost 3 bases to trimming and J lost 1 base, with 10 bases between them. The germline V gene encodes CDR1 KGHSH and CDR2 LQKENI. CDR3 length: 14 amino acids. CDR3 DNA sequence: TGTGCCAGCTCACCCACAGTTGATTCCTACGAGCAGTACTTC. Translating gives CASSPTVDSYEQYF.

The chain couples TRBV6-5 to TRBJ1-3; tentatively, D is TRBD1 (5 bases). Trimming cost V 7 bases and J 2 bases, with 15 bases left between them. CDR3 length: 15 amino acids. The germline CDR1 and CDR2 sequences are MNHEY and SVGAGI. Here the CDR3 DNA reads TGTGCCAGCACCGCGGGGGGGTCGGCTGGAAACACCATATATTTT. It yields the protein CASTAGGSAGNTIYF.

This chain connects TRBV5-1 to TRBJ2-1, with TRBD2 matching 7 bases. CDR1 SGHRS and CDR2 YFSETQ come from the germline V gene. The CDR3 extends over 14 amino acids. V lost 4 bases, J lost 7 bases, and 8 bases stayed unmatched. In nucleotides, the CDR3 is TGCGCCAGCAGCACATCGGGGGGAGGGAATGAGCAGTTCTTC. Residues: CASSTSGGGNEQFF.

This clone was detected only once. The rearrangement links TRBV29-1 to TRBJ1-4; the D gene is possibly TRBD1 (6 bases). Germline CDR1 is SQVTM and CDR2 is ANQGSEA. The CDR3 runs to 12 residues. V was pared by 6 bases and J by 8 bases, with 13 bases between. The chain's CDR3 is CSVNRVGEKLFF. The CDR3 DNA follows: TGCAGCGTAAACAGGGTAGGGGAAAAACTGTTTTTT.

J is TRBJ1-2 and V is TRBV18, with unresolved D. The CDR3 length is 16 residues. Trimming pared 6 bases from V and 8 bases from J, leaving 25 bases between. Germline CDR1 KGHSH, CDR2 LQKENI. The CDR3 DNA reads as TGTGCCAGCTCTCCCCTCGGGGAGTCAATCGGGCGGGGCTACACCTTC. Translating it yields CASSPLGESIGRGYTF.

This clone was counted a few times. The CDR3 DNA sequence: TGCGCCAGCAGTGAGACAGGGCTTCGCCACGAGCAGTACTTC. Its translation is CASSETGLRHEQYF. The chain links TRBV10-1 to TRBJ2-7, with a possible D match to TRBD1 (6 bases). V dropped 2 bases and J dropped 5 bases, with 13 bases sitting between them. This CDR3 region has 14 residues. Germline CDR1 is WNHNN and CDR2 is SYGVQD (reference sequence).

In its sample, this clone was seen once. The V call is TRBV29-1, the J call TRBJ1-2, with 8 bases fitting TRBD1. V dropped 1 base and J dropped 8; count of bases not matched to a gene: 6. CDR3 length equals 13 residues. Germline V gene data show CDR1 as SQVTM and CDR2 as ANQGSEA. In nucleotides, the CDR3 is TGCAGCGTTGAAGGCGTGGCAGGGGGCGGCTACACCTTC. As protein: CSVEGVAGGGYTF.

The CDR3: CASSFQGTDTQYF. The CDR3 DNA reads TGTGCCAGCAGTTTCCAGGGCACAGATACGCAGTATTTT. The rearrangement joins TRBV27 to TRBJ2-3; D gene uncertain. V was shortened by 3 bases and J by 1 base, with 5 bases between the two germline ends. Germline values: CDR1 MNHEY, CDR2 SMNVEV (reference sequence). The CDR3 is made up of 13 amino acids.

The chain has TRBV5-4 and TRBJ2-7; 7 bases agree with TRBD2. Looked up from germline, CDR1 is SGHNT and CDR2 is YYREEE (reference sequence). The CDR3 length is 17 residues. V lost 4 bases and J lost 5; bases outside the gene matches: 18. DNA of the CDR3: TGTGCCAGCAGCACATTCCCCCGGAGGGTGGGGGGGGACGAGCAGTACTTC. Its translation: CASSTFPRRVGGDEQYF.

This clone occurred many times. V usage is TRBV4-1 and J usage is TRBJ2-6; a possible D gene is TRBD1 (6 bases). The ends were cut back, 0 bases at V and 2 bases at J, with 8 bases in the middle. CDR3 length equals 16 residues. CDR1 and CDR2 (germline): MGHRA, YSYEKL. The CDR3: CASSQDPGAGANVLTF. For the CDR3, the DNA is TGCGCCAGCAGCCAAGATCCAGGGGCTGGGGCCAACGTCCTGACTTTC.

This clone was seen more than once but under ten times. The chain combines TRBV5-1 with TRBJ1-4; D is ambiguous. Germline V gene lookup returns CDR1 SGHRS and CDR2 YFSETQ. The CDR3 is 14 residues long. Trimming left V 2 bases short and J 6 bases short, with 11 bases between. CDR3 loop: CASSLSGIDEKLFF. The CDR3 DNA reads TGCGCCAGCAGCTTATCGGGGATTGATGAAAAACTGTTTTTT.

V is TRBV7-9 and J is TRBJ1-5; 7 positions match TRBD1. The ends lost 6 bases at V and 4 bases at J; junction bases unmatched: 3. Per germline, CDR1 SEHNR and CDR2 FQNEAQ (reference sequence). The CDR3 totals 13 residues. CDR3 DNA sequence: TGTGCCAGCAGGGGGGACAGTAATCAGCCCCAGCATTTT. Its protein product is CASRGDSNQPQHF.

The chain is built from TRBV29-1 and TRBJ2-7, with D maybe TRBD1 (6 bases). The CDR3 is 12 amino acids. Looked up from germline, CDR1 is SQVTM and CDR2 is ANQGSEA. Trimming cost V 4 bases and J 5 bases, with 12 bases left between them. The CDR3 DNA reads TGCAGCGTTGTTTACAGGGCCCACGAGCAGTACTTC. This codes for CSVVYRAHEQYF.

This chain joins TRBV4-3 and TRBJ1-3; D is ambiguous. The CDR3 consists of 17 residues. CDR1 is LGHNA, CDR2 YSLEER, per germline. V lost 0 bases and J 2 bases, leaving 14 bases between the germline ends. CDR3 in DNA: TGCGCCAGCAGCCAAGATACGGTACGAAGCACTGGAAACACCATATATTTT. Translation: CASSQDTVRSTGNTIYF.

J is TRBJ2-7 and V is TRBV6-1; D unclear. Germline lookup yields CDR1 MNHNS and CDR2 SASEGT. The V end lost 4 bases, the J end lost 3 bases, and 13 bases lay between the germline ends. This CDR3 region has 14 residues. CDR3 nucleotide sequence: TGTGCCAGCAGTGTTTCTCTTTCCCTCTACGAGCAGTACTTC. Translation gives CASSVSLSLYEQYF.

Written as DNA, the CDR3 is TGCAGCGTTCTAGGCGCGTACAATGAGCAGTTCTTC. Encoded protein: CSVLGAYNEQFF. V gene TRBV29-1 combines with J gene TRBJ2-1; D gene unclear. This CDR3 region has 12 residues. From germline, CDR1 is SQVTM and CDR2 ANQGSEA. The V end lost 5 bases, the J end lost 4 bases, and 9 bases lay between the germline ends.

V usage is TRBV9 and J usage is TRBJ2-7, with D perhaps matching TRBD1 (5 bases). Per germline, CDR1 SGDLS and CDR2 YYNGEE. The CDR3 length is 13 residues. The ends were cut back, 0 bases at V and 5 bases at J, with 9 bases in the middle. In DNA form, the CDR3 reads TGTGCCAGCAGCGTAGGGGGCTTTAACGAGCAGTACTTC. Its protein product is CASSVGGFNEQYF.

The V gene is TRBV19, the J gene TRBJ2-2; TRBD1 aligns across 7 bases. The CDR3 covers 15 residues. The V gene end was trimmed by 6 bases and the J gene end by 1 base; junction bases not matched to a gene: 5. Germline V lookup: CDR1 LNHDA, CDR2 SQIVND (reference sequence). The CDR3 sequence is CASRQGIGNTGELFF. DNA for the CDR3: TGTGCCAGTAGACAGGGGATAGGGAACACCGGGGAGCTGTTTTTT.